A selection of T cell receptor beta chains follows, all from one sample in a study of OX40 agonist ivuxolimab in advanced cancers. Sequencing was performed with immunoSEQ multiplex PCR; in TCRdb, only in-frame clones are kept and a portion is missing. The sample includes 35,000 to 40,000 clones, 86% seen only once; the top ten take roughly 2.4%. Sequencing used CD4+ or CD8+ T cells sorted from blood, obtained in a trial of the OX40 agonist ivuxolimab. The source of these receptors is an adult with an advanced solid tumor such as melanoma, head and neck, liver or kidney cancer. CDR3s include the opening cysteine and the closing phenylalanine or tryptophan. A D gene is named only where the DNA matches it firmly. Clone size is stated in some rows and not others, as once, few, many or a class when expanded.

TRBV9	-	TRBJ1-5	13	-	CASSAGLDQPQHF	TGTGCCAGCAGCGCAGGGCTAGATCAGCCCCAGCATTTT
TRBV27	few	TRBJ1-2	13	-	CASSPGINYGYTF	TGTGCCAGCAGTCCCGGGATCAACTATGGCTACACCTTC
TRBV7-2	-	TRBJ1-5	16	-	CASSYAGAFGAQPQHF	TGTGCCAGCAGCTATGCAGGGGCGTTTGGGGCTCAGCCCCAGCATTTT
TRBV7-6	-	TRBJ1-6	17	-	CASSFRAPGSYNSPLHF	TGTGCCAGCAGCTTCCGGGCCCCCGGGTCCTATAATTCACCCCTCCACTTT
TRBV7-6	few	TRBJ1-2	15	TRBD1	CASSSGTGNSYGYTF	TGTGCCAGCAGCTCCGGGACAGGGAATAGCTATGGCTACACCTTC
TRBV29-1	-	TRBJ1-2	13	-	CSVRDGGYYGYTF	TGCAGCGTTCGGGACGGGGGGTACTATGGCTACACCTTC
TRBV6-1	-	TRBJ1-6	17	-	CASSERGGRGWNSPLHF	TGTGCCAGCAGTGAAAGGGGGGGCAGGGGATGGAATTCACCCCTCCACTTT
TRBV6-5	once	TRBJ1-4	13	-	CASSRTVNEKLFF	TGTGCCAGCAGCCGGACGGTGAATGAAAAACTGTTTTTT
TRBV21-1	-	TRBJ1-4	19	-	CASSKEAEREPRTNEKLFF	TGTGCCAGCAGCAAAGAGGCCGAAAGGGAACCCAGAACTAATGAAAAACTGTTTTTT
TRBV6-1	-	TRBJ2-7	15	TRBD2	CASSEFWRGGYEQYF	TGTGCCAGCAGTGAATTTTGGCGGGGGGGCTACGAGCAGTACTTC
TRBV6-1	-	TRBJ2-5	13	-	CASSELGRETQYF	TGTGCCAGCAGTGAACTGGGGAGGGAGACCCAGTACTTC
TRBV11-2	once	TRBJ1-4	13	-	CASSTGQGRKLFF	TGTGCCAGCAGCACCGGGCAGGGTAGAAAACTGTTTTTT
TRBV11-2	-	TRBJ2-5	14	TRBD2	CASSFGTIQETQYF	TGTGCCAGCAGCTTTGGGACTATTCAAGAGACCCAGTACTTC
TRBV5-6	-	TRBJ1-2	13	-	CASSLNRVYGYTF	TGTGCCAGCAGCCTAAACAGGGTCTATGGCTACACCTTC
TRBV7-3	few	TRBJ2-7	15	TRBD1	CASSLSGQGSSEQYF	TGTGCCAGCAGCTTATCGGGACAGGGTAGCAGCGAGCAGTACTTC
TRBV6-1	-	TRBJ1-5	14	-	CASSLQYSNQPQHF	TGTGCCAGCTCCTTACAGTATAGCAATCAGCCCCAGCATTTT
TRBV19	-	TRBJ2-1	15	TRBD2	CASSPRRGGVNEQFF	TGTGCCAGCTCCCCGAGGCGGGGGGGGGTCAATGAGCAGTTCTTC
TRBV15	-	TRBJ2-7	12	-	CATSRSGYEQYF	TGTGCCACCAGCAGGTCGGGCTACGAGCAGTACTTC
TRBV5-4	-	TRBJ2-7	15	-	CASSPGTPKAYEQYF	TGTGCCAGCAGTCCCGGGACACCCAAGGCCTACGAGCAGTACTTC
TRBV7-6	-	TRBJ2-5	15	TRBD1	CASSLSRDRGSIQYF	TGTGCCAGCAGCTTAAGCCGGGACAGGGGCAGTATCCAGTACTTC
TRBV6-1	-	TRBJ1-1	14	-	CASNAEKVVPEAFF	TGTGCCAGCAATGCGGAGAAGGTTGTCCCTGAAGCTTTCTTT
TRBV6-1	-	TRBJ2-5	16	-	CASSGPRLFGQETQYF	TGTGCCAGCAGTGGCCCCCGTCTGTTTGGGCAAGAGACCCAGTACTTC
TRBV5-4	-	TRBJ2-2	15	-	CASSLAGQPTGELFF	TGTGCCAGCAGCTTGGCCGGACAGCCCACCGGGGAGCTGTTTTTT
TRBV5-1	-	TRBJ2-5	14	-	CASSSSRAEETQYF	TGCGCCAGCAGCTCCTCTCGGGCCGAAGAGACCCAGTACTTC
TRBV2	-	TRBJ2-1	16	TRBD2	CASSRDSGGLGNEQFF	TGTGCCAGCAGTAGGGATAGCGGGGGCCTCGGCAATGAGCAGTTCTTC
TRBV11-2	-	TRBJ1-1	12	-	CASSLPLAEAFF	TGTGCCAGCAGCCTCCCGTTAGCCGAAGCTTTCTTT
TRBV7-9	-	TRBJ1-1	15	-	CASSRRGGEDTEAFF	TGTGCCAGCAGCCGCCGTGGGGGGGAAGACACTGAAGCTTTCTTT
TRBV5-4	-	TRBJ2-3	14	-	CASSTRSGEDTQYF	TGTGCCAGCAGCACACGGTCGGGGGAGGATACGCAGTATTTT
TRBV20-1	-	TRBJ2-1	11	-	CSAGILNEQFF	TGCAGTGCCGGTATCCTCAATGAGCAGTTCTTC
TRBV10-3	-	TRBJ1-6	14	-	CACGEGSYNSPLHF	TGTGCCTGCGGAGAGGGCTCCTATAATTCACCCCTCCACTTT
TRBV7-9	-	TRBJ2-7	12	-	CASSSMGREQYF	TGTGCCAGCAGCTCCATGGGGCGCGAGCAGTACTTC
TRBV14	-	TRBJ2-4	13	-	CASSQGGANIQYF	TGTGCCAGCAGCCAAGGGGGGGCGAACATTCAGTACTTC
TRBV4-2	-	TRBJ2-7	14	-	CASSQEHLSYEQYF	TGTGCCAGCAGCCAAGAACACCTGAGCTACGAGCAGTACTTC